A single sample is the source of the 5 T cell receptor beta chains below, sequenced in a study of neurological immune-mediated disorders. Time point defined: technical triplicate 2. TCRdb reprocessed the 5' RACE reads via MiXCR and lists one record per CDR3 protein. The data show approximately 28,000 distinct CDR3 sequences, about 14% seen once. Sequenced: CD4+ T cells from blood. The receptors here all came from a female donor with HTLV-1-associated myelopathy (HAM/TSP).

This clonotype has at least ten counts. The chain joins TRBV7-9 to TRBJ2-7, with D perhaps matching TRBD1 or TRBD2 (6 bases each). From germline, CDR1 is SEHNR and CDR2 FQNEAQ (reference sequence). The CDR3 length is 13 residues. The ends were cut back, 5 bases at V and 5 bases at J, with 13 bases in the middle. CDR3 in DNA: TGTGCCAGCAGCCCGGGGGCCAATGACGAGCAGTACTTC. Protein product: CASSPGANDEQYF.

This clonotype was seen ten or more times. V is TRBV6-4 and J is TRBJ2-5; the D gene is possibly TRBD2 (6 bases). The CDR3 is 13 residues long. V lost 6 bases, J lost 9 bases, and 17 bases lay in between. Germline V gene sequence: CDR1 MRHNA, CDR2 SNTAGT. The CDR3 bases are TGTGCCAGCAGCATGGGTGAAGGCGGGGCCCAGTACTTC. It encodes CASSMGEGGAQYF.

This clonotype was seen ten or more times. This rearrangement joins TRBV11-2 to TRBJ2-2, with 10 nucleotides matching TRBD1. From germline, CDR1 is SGHAT and CDR2 FQNNGV. The trim removed 5 bases at V and 4 bases at J, leaving 4 bases unmatched. The CDR3 has 15 residues. CDR3 sequence reads: CASSTDRGLTGELFF. CDR3 DNA: TGTGCCAGCAGCACCGACAGGGGGCTCACCGGGGAGCTGTTTTTT. Combining the CDR3 with reference TRBV11-2 and TRBJ2-2 gives the whole variable domain EAGVAQSPRYKIIEKRQSVAFWCNPISGHATLYWYQQILGQGPKLLIQFQNNGVVDDSQLPKDRFSAERLKGVDSTLKIQPAKLEDSAVYLCASSTDRGLTGELFFGEGSRLTVL.

This clonotype has ten or more counts. Mismatch with germline at one junction end may stem from a read error. The chain recombines TRBV29-1 with TRBJ2-3; D is possibly TRBD2 (5 bases). The CDR3 has 12 amino acids. CDR1 and CDR2 (germline): SQVTM, ANQGSEA. The CDR3 sequence: CSVEEGGDTQYF. In DNA form, the CDR3 reads TGCAGCGTGGAAGAGGGTGGAGATACGCAGTATTTT.

The genes are TRBV5-1 and TRBJ2-7, with 10 bases aligning to TRBD1. In germline, CDR1 is SGHRS, CDR2 YFSETQ. J lost 3 bases, V lost 1 base, and 4 bases had no gene match. CDR3 size: 15 residues. The CDR3 DNA reads TGCGCCAGCAGCTTGATGGGACAGGGGTTCTACGAGCAGTACTTC. It yields the protein CASSLMGQGFYEQYF. Using reference TRBV5-1 and TRBJ2-7 for the parts outside the CDR3, the full variable domain is KAGVTQTPRYLIKTRGQQVTLSCSPISGHRSVSWYQQTPGQGLQFLFEYFSETQRNKGNFPGRFSGRQFSNSRSEMNVSTLELGDSALYLCASSLMGQGFYEQYFGPGTRLTVT.